What follows is one T cell receptor beta chain and its context. This sample is drawn from a study of blood T cell repertoires in COVID-19. Study details: Acute-phase and convalescent COVID-19 samples originated in the United States, Italy and Spain.

The V gene lost 0 bases and the J gene lost 4 bases, with 7 bases spanning the gap. This CDR3 comprises 14 residues. The germline V gene has CDR1 SGHNT and CDR2 YYREEE (reference sequence). Method: immunoSEQ multiplex PCR; TCRdb's copy keeps in-frame clones and lacks some. The data hold approximately 480,000 clones, with about 85% observed a single time. Participant-reported clinical history was the basis for cohort assignment. Sequenced input: PBMCs or T cells enriched from blood (not recorded which). The receptor was isolated from a young woman who had recovered from COVID-19. The chain couples TRBV5-4 to TRBJ1-4, with D unresolved. In nucleotides, the CDR3 is TGTGCCAGCAGCTTGGACACCCTTAATGAAAAACTGTTTTTT. Protein: CASSLDTLNEKLFF.